The rows below give T cell receptor beta chains drawn from one sample of a study of T cell responses to AZD1222 COVID-19 vaccine. The table came from immunoSEQ multiplex PCR; TCRdb's copy has only in-frame clones and leaves some out. The table includes approximately 88,000 clones, 85% to 90% detected once. Sample: peripheral blood, taken 28 days after the second AZD1222 dose. These receptors were obtained from an adult who received the AZD1222 COVID-19 vaccine. The CDR3 runs from the conserved cysteine through the conserved F or W. The D gene is left open where the match is weak. Only part of the rows carry a size: once, few, many, or a class if the clone is expanded.

v_call	j_call	clone_size	d_call	cdr3_nt	cdr3_aa
TRBV5-1	TRBJ1-1	.	TRBD1	TGCGCCAGCAATCCAGGGGGCAACACTGAAGCTTTCTTT	CASNPGGNTEAFF
TRBV9	TRBJ2-1	few	TRBD1	TGTGCCAGCAGCGTAGTGGCAGGGGGCGGTGAGCAGTTCTTC	CASSVVAGGGEQFF
TRBV2	TRBJ2-7	.	.	TGTGCCAGCAGAAGGGACTTTGCCCGCTTC	CASRRDFARF
TRBV18	TRBJ2-2	.	.	TGTGCCAGCTCTCTTCTCGAAACCGGGGAGCTGTTTTTT	CASSLLETGELFF
TRBV4-1	TRBJ1-2	.	TRBD1	TGCGCCAGCAGCCAAGATATCTCAGGGGGTGAGGGCTACACCTTC	CASSQDISGGEGYTF
TRBV19	TRBJ1-1	.	.	TGTGCCAGTAGTATAGGGCTAGATTCCACTGAAGCTTTCTTT	CASSIGLDSTEAFF
TRBV12-3/TRBV12-4	TRBJ1-2	.	.	TGTGCCAGCAGCCAAAACTATGGCTACACCTTC	CASSQNYGYTF
TRBV12-2	TRBJ1-3	.	.	TGTGCAAGTCGCTTAGCGGGGACACGTGGACAGCTATTCTCTGGAAACACCATATATTTT	CASRLAGTRGQLFSGNTIYF
TRBV2	TRBJ1-1	.	.	TGTGCCAGCAACCTTTTGTGGACTGAAGCTTTCTTT	CASNLLWTEAFF
TRBV7-3	TRBJ1-4	.	TRBD1	TGTGCCAGCAGCGGGAGGGGGCTGGTTAATGAAAAACTGTTTTTT	CASSGRGLVNEKLFF
TRBV6-6	TRBJ1-1	.	.	TGTGCCATCAAGGGGGGGTCTGGCACTGAAGCTTTCTTT	CAIKGGSGTEAFF
TRBV2	TRBJ1-2	few	.	TGTGCCAGCATTCGGGACCGGGAATATGGCTACACCTTC	CASIRDREYGYTF
TRBV6-6	TRBJ1-5	.	.	TGTGCCAGCACCGACATGCGAGGTCAGCCCCAGCATTTT	CASTDMRGQPQHF
TRBV5-1	TRBJ2-7	.	TRBD1	TGCGCCAGCAGCTTTTGGGACAGCTACGAGCAGTACTTC	CASSFWDSYEQYF
TRBV5-1	TRBJ2-2	.	TRBD1	TGCGCCAGCAGCTGGGGACAGGGATCGACCGGGGAGCTGTTTTTT	CASSWGQGSTGELFF
TRBV7-2	TRBJ2-7	few	.	TGTGCCAGCAGCCAGGTCGCCTACGAGCAGTACTTC	CASSQVAYEQYF
TRBV5-8	TRBJ2-5	.	.	TGTGCCAGCAGCTTGATGCCGTCTAGTTACCAAGAGACCCAGTACTTC	CASSLMPSSYQETQYF
TRBV18	TRBJ1-2	.	.	TGTGCCAGCTCACCAATTAAATGGAATGCTAACTATGGCTACACCTTC	CASSPIKWNANYGYTF
TRBV7-6	TRBJ2-1	once	.	TGTGCCAGCAGCAGATGGGGGTCTCCAGCAGTTAATGAGCAGTTCTTC	CASSRWGSPAVNEQFF
TRBV29-1	TRBJ2-3	.	.	TGCAGCGTTGTGGCCCAGGGGGGGGATACGCAGTATTTT	CSVVAQGGDTQYF
TRBV6-6	TRBJ1-5	.	.	TGTGCCAGCAGTCCGGGGGGGAATCAGCCCCAGCATTTT	CASSPGGNQPQHF
TRBV2	TRBJ1-5	.	.	TGTGCCAGCAGTGAACGGACAGCTAATCAGCCCCAGCATTTT	CASSERTANQPQHF
TRBV2	TRBJ1-1	.	.	TGTGCCAGCAGTGAACAGGGGACAACGAACACTGAAGCTTTCTTT	CASSEQGTTNTEAFF
TRBV7-9	TRBJ2-1	once	TRBD2	TGTGCCAGCAGCCAACCCCGGGGGCGGGGGGGCAGGAGGAATGAGCAGTTCTTC	CASSQPRGRGGRRNEQFF
TRBV27	TRBJ2-2	.	TRBD1	TGTGCCAGCAGTTCCAGGGGGTTGAACACCGGGGAGCTGTTTTTT	CASSSRGLNTGELFF
TRBV19	TRBJ1-1	.	.	TGTGCCAGTAGTACCCTCGGGGGGGGCCGTGAAGCTTTCTTT	CASSTLGGGREAFF
TRBV5-1	TRBJ1-2	.	TRBD1	TGCGCCAGCAGCTTGTATTCGACAGGGGGCGATGGCTACACCTTC	CASSLYSTGGDGYTF
TRBV12-5	TRBJ1-4	.	.	TGTGCTAGTGGTCCCGGACATGCTATCAATGAAAATCTGTTTTTT	CASGPGHAINENLFF
TRBV7-6	TRBJ1-5	.	.	TGTGCCAGCCTGACATCCGACGGTTTTAGGCAGCCCCAGCATTTT	CASLTSDGFRQPQHF
TRBV24-1	TRBJ1-2	.	.	TGTGCCGCAAGACAGGCAGGCTATGGCTACACCTTC	CAARQAGYGYTF
TRBV3-1/TRBV3-2	TRBJ2-7	.	TRBD1	TGTGCCAGCACCCACGGTCAGGGGGTCAACGAGCAGTACTTC	CASTHGQGVNEQYF
TRBV2	TRBJ2-7	few	TRBD2	TGTGCCAGCACGAAGCGGGATGCCTACGAGCAGTACTTC	CASTKRDAYEQYF